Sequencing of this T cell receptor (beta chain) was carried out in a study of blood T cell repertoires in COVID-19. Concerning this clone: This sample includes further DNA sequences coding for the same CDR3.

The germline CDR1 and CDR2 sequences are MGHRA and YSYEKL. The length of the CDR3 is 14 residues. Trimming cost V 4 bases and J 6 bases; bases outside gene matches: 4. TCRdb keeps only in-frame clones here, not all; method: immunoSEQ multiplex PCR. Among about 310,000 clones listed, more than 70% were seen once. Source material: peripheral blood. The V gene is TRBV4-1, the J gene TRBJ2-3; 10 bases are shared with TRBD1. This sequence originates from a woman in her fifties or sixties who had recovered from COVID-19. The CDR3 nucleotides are TGCGCCAGCAGCCCAGGGACAGGGGCCGATACGCAGTATTTT. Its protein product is CASSPGTGADTQYF.